This T cell receptor (beta chain) comes out of a study of OX40 agonist ivuxolimab in advanced cancers. Study as a whole: Ivuxolimab was administered intravenously to patients at 0.01 to 10 mg/kg every 2 weeks.

Germline CDR1 SQVTM, CDR2 ANQGSEA. The CDR3 has 13 amino acids. V lost 4 bases and J 6 bases, leaving 12 bases between the germline ends. Sequencing was performed with immunoSEQ multiplex PCR; in TCRdb, only in-frame clones are kept and a portion is missing. The sample records around 70,000 clones, around 80% being singletons. The specimen was CD4+ or CD8+ T cells sorted from blood, collected in a trial of the OX40 agonist ivuxolimab. J is TRBJ2-2 and V is TRBV29-1; D is unclear. This clonotype was obtained from an adult with an advanced solid tumor such as melanoma, head and neck, liver or kidney cancer. CDR3 bases: TGCAGCGTTGGTGAGCTCGGCGCCGGGGAGCTGTTTTTT. This encodes CSVGELGAGELFF.